The 25 T cell receptor beta chains presented below share a single source sample, sequenced in a study of cytomegalovirus exposure and HLA in healthy donors. This PCR relied on a set of 60 Vbeta primers and 13 Jbeta primers. Profiled with immunoSEQ multiplex PCR; TCRdb holds only in-frame clones, not every one. The sample has 130,000 or so clones; 74% are singletons. Sequencing was carried out using PBMCs. The receptors were sampled from a man aged 35 to 55 in good health and CMV-seropositive.

This clone was recorded only once. This sequence joins TRBV28 and TRBJ1-5, with TRBD1 identical over 10 bases. J lost 3 bases, V lost 6 bases, and 17 bases had no gene match. The CDR3 is 19 residues long. Germline CDR1 MDHEN, CDR2 SYDVKM. The chain's CDR3 is CASSTAEGGTGAPNQPQHF. The CDR3 DNA reads as TGTGCCAGCAGCACGGCCGAGGGGGGGACAGGGGCCCCCAATCAGCCCCAGCATTTT.

This clone was counted between two and nine times. CDR3 DNA: TGTGCCAGCAGTACCCAGGGTAGGGTTCAGGATACGCAGTATTTT. Protein product: CASSTQGRVQDTQYF. J is TRBJ2-3 and V is TRBV6-4, with D possibly matching TRBD1 (5 bases). Per germline, CDR1 MRHNA and CDR2 SNTAGT. The CDR3 is 15 residues long. V was pared by 5 bases and J by 6 bases, with 18 bases between.

The V and J genes are TRBV7-8 and TRBJ2-7, with 7 bases aligning to TRBD1. The CDR3 loop spans 15 amino acids. Germline V CDR1 and CDR2: SGHVS, FQNEAQ. Trimming cost V 1 base and J 5 bases; bases outside gene matches: 8. Here the CDR3 reads CASSLDGDRANEQYF. The CDR3 nucleotides read TGTGCCAGCAGCTTAGATGGAGACAGGGCCAACGAGCAGTACTTC.

Of note for this clone: Other DNA sequences in this sample translate to the same CDR3. This chain links TRBV30 with TRBJ2-3; D remains ambiguous. This CDR3 has 11 residues. Germline V gives CDR1 GTSNPN, CDR2 SVGIG (reference sequence). V lost 2 bases and J 4 bases, leaving 4 bases between the germline ends. The CDR3 nucleotides are TGTGCCTGGAGTCCCTCAGATACGCAGTATTTT. Translation: CAWSPSDTQYF.

The chain employs TRBV4-1 and TRBJ1-1, with 7 bases matching TRBD1. Per germline, CDR1 MGHRA and CDR2 YSYEKL. This CDR3 has 14 amino acids. After removal of 0 bases from V and 6 bases from J, the junction contained 4 bases not matched to a gene. The CDR3 nucleotides are TGCGCCAGCAGCCAAGATGACAGGGCGGCTGAAGCTTTCTTT. This translates into CASSQDDRAAEAFF.

The chain is built from TRBV2 and TRBJ1-4; 10 bases align to TRBD1. V lost 6 bases and J lost 3; bases outside the gene matches: 10. CDR3 length: 17 amino acids. Germline V gene sequence: CDR1 SNHLY, CDR2 FYNNEI. CDR3 sequence reads: CASRSDRGRGANEKLFF. The CDR3 region has the DNA TGTGCCAGCAGAAGCGACAGGGGGCGCGGGGCTAATGAAAAACTGTTTTTT.

The chain carries TRBV28 and TRBJ1-2; 7 bases agree with TRBD1. The length of the CDR3 is 14 residues. Trimming removed 7 bases from V and 2 bases from J; junction bases left unmatched: 7. Germline CDR1 is MDHEN and CDR2 is SYDVKM. The CDR3 spells CASTLGGTNYGYTF. The CDR3 region has the DNA TGTGCCAGCACCCTAGGGGGCACCAACTATGGCTACACCTTC.

This chain uses TRBV7-9 with TRBJ1-3, with TRBD1 as a possible D gene (5 bases). The CDR3 has 16 residues. CDR1 SEHNR and CDR2 FQNEAQ come from the germline V gene (reference sequence). V was clipped by 5 bases and J by 1 base, with 15 bases between them. Here the CDR3 reads CASSAGNSLSGNTIYF. As DNA, the CDR3 is TGTGCCAGCAGCGCAGGGAACTCCCTTTCTGGAAACACCATATATTTT.

CDR3 coding DNA: TGTGCCACCAGCAGAGACGTACAGGGGGCCGGGGAGCTGTTTTTT. Its translation: CATSRDVQGAGELFF. The genes are TRBV15 and TRBJ2-2; 8 bases fit TRBD1. This CDR3 is 15 amino acids long. V shed 0 bases and J 6 bases; nucleotides not matched to a gene: 3. The germline CDR1 and CDR2 sequences are LNHNV and YYDKDF (reference sequence).

This clone was seen a few times. This chain joins TRBV30 and TRBJ1-2; TRBD1 is a possible D gene (5 bases). V was shortened by 2 bases and J by 1 base, with 11 bases between the two germline ends. The CDR3 consists of 14 residues. Per the germline V gene, CDR1 is GTSNPN and CDR2 is SVGIG (reference sequence). CDR3 in DNA: TGTGCCTGGAGTTGGACGGGACTTAACTATGGCTACACCTTC. Its protein is CAWSWTGLNYGYTF.

This clone was observed once. This sequence joins TRBV28 and TRBJ1-5; possible D gene TRBD1, 5 bases. V dropped 6 bases and J dropped 11 bases, with 11 bases sitting between them. The CDR3 runs to 11 residues. Germline V gene data show CDR1 as MDHEN and CDR2 as SYDVKM. The CDR3, as DNA: TGTGCCAGCAGACGACAGAAGGCCCAGCATTTT. Protein sequence: CASRRQKAQHF.

This chain connects TRBV7-9 to TRBJ2-6; weak D call: TRBD2 (7 bases). Between the trimmed V and J ends, which lost 5 bases and 0 bases, there was a span of 20 bases. Germline CDR1 SEHNR, CDR2 FQNEAQ (reference sequence). The CDR3 length is 19 residues. The CDR3 nucleotides read TGTGCCAGCAGCCCCAGAGGGGGGGCCTTAACCTCTGGGGCCAACGTCCTGACTTTC. Amino acids: CASSPRGGALTSGANVLTF.

V gene TRBV7-8 combines with J gene TRBJ2-3, with 9 positions matching TRBD1. V lost 2 bases, J lost 3 bases, and 12 bases stayed unmatched. This CDR3 region has 18 residues. Germline-derived CDR1 and CDR2 are SGHVS and FQNEAQ. The CDR3 DNA reads as TGTGCCAGCAGCTTACCTGGGGACGCGGGACAGGGAACAGATACGCAGTATTTT. Translating it yields CASSLPGDAGQGTDTQYF.

This chain connects TRBV7-8 to TRBJ2-7, with 8 bases aligning to TRBD1. The ends lost 2 bases at V and 3 bases at J; junction bases unmatched: 9. Germline CDR1 is SGHVS and CDR2 is FQNEAQ. This CDR3 is 16 amino acids long. The CDR3 nucleotides read TGTGCCAGCAGCTTACGGGGCAGACAGGGGATCTACGAGCAGTACTTC. Protein product: CASSLRGRQGIYEQYF.

The chain uses TRBV6-1 and TRBJ2-5, with 8 bases aligning to TRBD2. The J call may be faulty, since TRBJ2-7 better matches the DNA end. Per germline, CDR1 MNHNS and CDR2 SASEGT. The CDR3 totals 15 residues. The CDR3 loop reads CASGPQAGASYEQYF. The CDR3 region has the DNA TGTGCCAGCGGCCCTCAAGCGGGGGCTTCCTACGAGCAGTACTTC.

CDR3 in amino acids: CAIYRGKLFF. The CDR3 nucleotides read TGCGCCATCTACCGGGGGAAACTGTTTTTT. This chain links TRBV23-1 with TRBJ1-4, with D perhaps matching TRBD1 (5 bases). TRBV23-1 is an ORF; its function is uncertain. The CDR3 consists of 10 residues. V lost 10 bases to trimming and J lost 11 bases, with 11 bases between them.

The CDR3 region has the DNA TGTGCCAGCAGTTTTGGCTGGGGCCGGTTACTCGAGCAGTTCTTC. This gives the protein CASSFGWGRLLEQFF. This sequence joins TRBV28 and TRBJ2-1, with D perhaps matching TRBD1 (5 bases). V lost 3 bases to trimming and J lost 10 bases, with 19 bases between them. This CDR3 region has 15 residues. Germline loops: CDR1 MDHEN, CDR2 SYDVKM.

The rearrangement uses TRBV7-2 and TRBJ1-1; TRBD1 aligns across 7 bases. The ends lost 5 bases at V and 7 bases at J; junction bases unmatched: 7. The V gene's germline CDR1 is SGHTA and CDR2 FQGNSA. The CDR3 loop spans 13 amino acids. CDR3 sequence reads: CASSAIRDSEAFF. The CDR3, as DNA: TGTGCCAGCAGCGCAATTCGGGACAGTGAAGCTTTCTTT.

The CDR3 nucleotides are TGTGCCAGCGACGAACCGGGACAGGCTCAAGAGACCCAGTACTTC. It codes for CASDEPGQAQETQYF. The V and J genes are TRBV2 and TRBJ2-5; TRBD1 aligns across 8 bases. The junction had 10 bases not matched to a gene; V was cut back by 8 bases and J by 2 bases. CDR1 is SNHLY and CDR2 is FYNNEI in the germline V gene. The CDR3 is 15 amino acids.

This chain connects TRBV7-9 to TRBJ2-5; unclear D gene. CDR1 is SEHNR, CDR2 FQNEAQ, per germline (reference sequence). This CDR3 contains 13 residues. The germline V and J ends were trimmed by 4 bases and 2 bases, with 8 bases remaining between them. The CDR3 here is CASSSGVQETQYF. CDR3 DNA sequence: TGTGCCAGCAGCTCCGGAGTACAAGAGACCCAGTACTTC.

The gene calls are TRBV19 and TRBJ2-7; 7 nucleotides align to TRBD1. Trimming took 6 bases from V and 7 from J; bases not matched to a gene: 15. CDR1 LNHDA and CDR2 SQIVND come from the germline V gene (reference sequence). This CDR3 has 15 amino acids. The CDR3, as DNA: TGTGCCAGTAGGACGTCCACGACAGGGTGGGGAGAGCAGTACTTC. Encoded protein: CASRTSTTGWGEQYF.

This clone appeared once. This sequence joins TRBV27 and TRBJ2-7, with 9 bases that match TRBD2. Germline V lookup: CDR1 MNHEY, CDR2 SMNVEV (reference sequence). The CDR3 sequence is 18 residues long. Unmatched junction bases numbered 10, after V lost 1 base and J lost 0 bases. DNA for the CDR3: TGTGCCAGCAGTTTATACCCGCGGGGGGGAAAGGGCTCCTACGAGCAGTACTTC. Encoded protein: CASSLYPRGGKGSYEQYF.

For the CDR3, the DNA is TGTGCCAGCAGTGCAGCCGGGACTTACTATGGCTACACCTTC. It codes for CASSAAGTYYGYTF. The rearrangement joins TRBV28 to TRBJ1-2, with D possibly being TRBD1 (5 bases). Germline CDR1 reads MDHEN; CDR2 reads SYDVKM. The V end lost 5 bases, the J end lost 3 bases, and 13 bases lay between the germline ends. The CDR3 has 14 residues.

The J gene is TRBJ2-5, the V gene TRBV6-6, with a possible D match to TRBD1 (6 bases). Judging by the DNA end, TRBJ2-7 fits better; the J call may be wrong. The CDR3 has 15 amino acids. CDR1 and CDR2 from the germline V gene are MNHNY and SVGAGI (reference sequence). The CDR3 protein is CASSYSRQAHYEQYF. CDR3 DNA sequence: TGTGCCAGCAGTTACTCGAGACAGGCACACTACGAGCAGTACTTC.

The chain employs TRBV29-1 and TRBJ2-7, with 10 positions matching TRBD2. The J segment lost 3 bases and the V segment lost 2 bases, leaving 10 bases of the junction unmatched. Germline assignment: CDR1 SQVTM and CDR2 ANQGSEA. The CDR3 totals 16 residues. The CDR3 DNA reads TGCAGCGTTGAACTAGCGGGAGACCTTCGAGGCTACGAGCAGTACTTC. Protein: CSVELAGDLRGYEQYF.